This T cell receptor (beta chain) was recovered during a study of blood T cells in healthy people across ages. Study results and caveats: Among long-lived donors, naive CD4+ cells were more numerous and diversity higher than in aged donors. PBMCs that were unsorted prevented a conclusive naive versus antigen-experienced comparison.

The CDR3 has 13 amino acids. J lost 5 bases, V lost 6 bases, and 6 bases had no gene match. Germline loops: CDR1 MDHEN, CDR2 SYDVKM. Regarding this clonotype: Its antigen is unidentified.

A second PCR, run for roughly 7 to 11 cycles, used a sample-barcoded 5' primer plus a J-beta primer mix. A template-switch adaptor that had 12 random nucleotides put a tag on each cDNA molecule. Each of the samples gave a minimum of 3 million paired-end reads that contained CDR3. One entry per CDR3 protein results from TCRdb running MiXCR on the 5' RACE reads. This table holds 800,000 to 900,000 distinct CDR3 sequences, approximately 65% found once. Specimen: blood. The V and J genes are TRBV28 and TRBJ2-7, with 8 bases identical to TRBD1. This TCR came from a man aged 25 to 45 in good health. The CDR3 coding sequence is TGTGCCAGCAGCGCGACAGGGGTCAACGAGCAGTACTTC. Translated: CASSATGVNEQYF.